Listed below are T cell receptor beta chains from one sample, sequenced in a study of CD8 T cells in ankylosing spondylitis. MiXCR, run by TCRdb on the 5' RACE reads, gives a single entry per CDR3 protein. This sample has about 510,000 distinct CDR3 sequences; approximately 5.3% occur once, and the top ten carry approximately 4%. The sample comprised blood, either unsorted or a sorted T cell fraction (not recorded which). Every receptor here comes from a male donor with ankylosing spondylitis. CDR3s include the opening cysteine and the closing phenylalanine or tryptophan. D genes are given only for firm matches. Size is stated for part of the rows, as once, few or many counts, or as a class when the clone is expanded.

NA	NA	TRBV11-2	TRBJ1-5	CASSLSGYGQPQHF	TGTGCCAGCAGCTTATCGGGGTACGGTCAGCCCCAGCATTTT
many	NA	TRBV5-1	TRBJ1-6	CASSWGRTNSPLHF	TGCGCCAGCAGCTGGGGACGGACTAATTCACCCCTCCACTTT
many	NA	TRBV5-5	TRBJ2-7	CASSLALGSSYEQYF	TGTGCCAGCAGCTTGGCTTTAGGGAGCTCCTACGAGCAGTACTTC
NA	TRBD2	TRBV7-2	TRBJ2-1	CASSFSTGGAGNEQFF	TGTGCCAGCAGCTTCTCCACGGGGGGGGCGGGGAATGAGCAGTTCTTC
many	NA	TRBV28	TRBJ2-7	CASSSPGLAPYEQYF	TGTGCCAGCAGTTCCCCGGGACTCGCCCCCTACGAGCAGTACTTC
once	TRBD1	TRBV11-2	TRBJ2-7	CASSLVSLRDRAYEQYF	TGTGCCAGCAGCTTAGTGTCCCTCCGGGACAGGGCCTACGAGCAGTACTTC
many	TRBD2	TRBV29-1	TRBJ2-7	CSVLGTSVHYEQYF	TGCAGCGTTTTGGGGACTAGCGTACACTACGAGCAGTACTTC
NA	TRBD2	TRBV7-6	TRBJ2-5	CASREGTSGETQYF	TGTGCCAGCAGAGAGGGGACTAGCGGAGAGACCCAGTACTTC
many	NA	TRBV5-1	TRBJ2-2	CASSGTYTGELFF	TGCGCCAGCAGTGGAACCTACACCGGGGAGCTGTTTTTT
many	TRBD1	TRBV7-6	TRBJ2-4	CASSEGAKNIQYF	TGTGCCAGCAGCGAGGGGGCTAAAAACATTCAGTACTTC
NA	NA	TRBV7-8	TRBJ2-2	CASSLAIGGELFF	TGTGCCAGCAGCTTGGCTATCGGCGGGGAGCTGTTTTTT
many	NA	TRBV5-5	TRBJ1-5	CASSLRGGREQPQHF	TGTGCCAGCAGCTTGAGGGGGGGCAGGGAACAGCCCCAGCATTTT
many	TRBD2	TRBV15	TRBJ2-1	CATSRVTSGATQFF	TGTGCCACCAGCAGAGTTACTAGCGGGGCTACCCAGTTCTTC
NA	NA	TRBV7-2	TRBJ1-6	CASRSLPGFGSPLHF	TGTGCCAGCAGGTCCCTTCCAGGGTTCGGATCACCCCTCCACTTT
many	NA	TRBV7-3	TRBJ2-1	CASSLRLEYYNEQFF	TGTGCCAGCAGCTTACGACTAGAATACTACAATGAGCAGTTCTTC
many	TRBD2	TRBV4-3	TRBJ2-7	CASSQGGRAYEQYF	TGCGCCAGCAGCCAAGGTGGGAGGGCCTACGAGCAGTACTTC
many	NA	TRBV20-1	TRBJ1-2	CSANKGRGNYGYTF	TGCAGTGCTAATAAGGGACGCGGCAACTATGGCTACACCTTC
few	TRBD1	TRBV18	TRBJ2-7	CASSPPGQGVNEQYF	TGTGCCAGCTCACCCCCGGGACAGGGGGTTAACGAGCAGTACTTC
many	NA	TRBV10-3	TRBJ1-6	CATTGQIGNSPLHF	TGTGCCACTACGGGACAAATTGGTAATTCACCCCTCCACTTT
many	NA	TRBV7-6	TRBJ1-2	CASSYFELGGGYTF	TGTGCCAGCAGCTATTTCGAACTAGGCGGTGGCTACACCTTC
many	NA	TRBV4-1	TRBJ2-1	CASSQGPLARAYNEQFF	TGCGCCAGCAGCCAAGGGCCGCTAGCGAGGGCCTACAATGAGCAGTTCTTC
many	NA	TRBV7-3	TRBJ1-6	CASSSRAPGSPLHF	TGTGCCAGCAGCTCACGAGCCCCCGGTTCACCCCTCCACTTT
many	NA	TRBV7-9	TRBJ2-7	CASSAQPGPLYEQYF	TGTGCCAGCAGCGCCCAACCGGGACCTCTTTACGAGCAGTACTTC
many	TRBD1	TRBV12-3/TRBV12-4	TRBJ1-1	CASSLAQGKPEAFF	TGTGCCAGCAGTTTAGCACAGGGGAAACCTGAAGCTTTCTTT
many	TRBD2	TRBV5-1	TRBJ2-7	CASKSLGRELHEQYF	TGCGCCAGCAAGTCACTAGGGCGGGAGCTCCACGAGCAGTACTTC
many	NA	TRBV15	TRBJ2-2	CATNPRGFGFGELFF	TGTGCCACTAACCCCCGTGGCTTCGGGTTCGGGGAGCTGTTTTTT
many	NA	TRBV20-1	TRBJ1-4	CSAIDRLTNEKLFF	TGCAGTGCTATCGACAGATTAACTAATGAAAAACTGTTTTTT
NA	NA	TRBV20-1	TRBJ1-4	CSARAINLLFF	TGCAGTGCTAGAGCCATAAACCTTCTTTTTTTT
many	TRBD1	TRBV6-1	TRBJ1-2	CASRPGQSNYGYTF	TGTGCCAGCAGGCCGGGACAGAGCAACTATGGCTACACCTTC
NA	TRBD2	TRBV7-2	TRBJ2-7	CASGPTSGIWYEQYF	TGTGCCAGCGGCCCGACTAGCGGGATCTGGTACGAGCAGTACTTC
many	NA	TRBV12-3/TRBV12-4	TRBJ1-6	CASSSGPFGSPLHF	TGTGCCAGTAGCTCCGGACCGTTCGGTTCACCCCTCCACTTT
many	NA	TRBV7-6	TRBJ2-2	CASSLFVGSGELFF	TGTGCCAGCAGCTTGTTCGTGGGGAGCGGGGAGCTGTTTTTT
many	NA	TRBV7-9	TRBJ1-1	CASSFQGGHTEAFF	TGTGCCAGCAGCTTCCAGGGTGGGCACACTGAAGCTTTCTTT
many	NA	TRBV19	TRBJ2-3	CASSRGDTPSTDTQYF	TGTGCCAGTAGTAGGGGGGACACCCCTAGCACAGATACGCAGTATTTT
many	NA	TRBV12-3/TRBV12-4	TRBJ2-5	CASTLSDGTQYF	TGTGCCAGCACTCTCTCGGATGGGACCCAGTACTTC
many	NA	TRBV21-1	TRBJ2-1	CASSSGGSNEQFF	TGTGCCAGCAGCAGCGGAGGGAGCAATGAGCAGTTCTTC
NA	NA	TRBV29-1	TRBJ1-2	CSVLVVGANYGYTF	TGCAGCGTGCTGGTAGTAGGAGCTAACTATGGCTACACCTTC
NA	NA	TRBV18	TRBJ1-3	CASSPQELGNTIYF	TGTGCCAGCTCACCACAGGAACTTGGAAACACCATATATTTT
few	NA	TRBV12-3/TRBV12-4	TRBJ1-3	CANGGYGNTIYF	TGTGCCAACGGGGGTTATGGAAACACCATATATTTT
many	NA	TRBV2	TRBJ2-1	CASNWLGDEQFF	TGTGCCAGCAACTGGTTGGGGGATGAGCAGTTCTTC
many	NA	TRBV12-3/TRBV12-4	TRBJ1-5	CASSLGQNQPQHF	TGTGCCAGCAGCTTAGGGCAGAACCAGCCCCAGCATTTT
many	TRBD2	TRBV4-1	TRBJ2-1	CASSPRLAGPLYNEQFF	TGCGCCAGCAGCCCTCGACTAGCGGGACCTCTATACAATGAGCAGTTCTTC
many	NA	TRBV27	TRBJ1-5	CASSRRGVDQPQHF	TGTGCCAGCAGCCGTAGGGGGGTTGATCAGCCCCAGCATTTT
many	NA	TRBV28	TRBJ2-5	CASSSYLEDTLQETQYF	TGTGCCAGCAGTTCCTATTTGGAAGATACCCTGCAAGAGACCCAGTACTTC
many	TRBD1	TRBV30	TRBJ2-7	CAWGQGAFYEQYF	TGTGCCTGGGGACAGGGGGCTTTCTACGAGCAGTACTTC
few	NA	TRBV5-1	TRBJ2-1	CASSLPTTGEQFF	TGCGCCAGCAGCCTCCCCACTACAGGTGAGCAGTTCTTC
NA	NA	TRBV7-9	TRBJ2-2	CASSSVDTGELFF	TGTGCCAGCAGTTCAGTTGACACCGGGGAGCTGTTTTTT